This T cell receptor beta chain comes out of a study of GPR56 and killer-like receptors on CD4 memory cells (dated by TCRdb to about 2019). Concerning the study at large: It was proposed in the study that human CD4+ memory T-cell differentiation and cytokine production potential are marked by progressive acquisition of KLRB1, KLRG1, GPR56 and then KLRF1. The healthy blood donors were described in the study as age-matched to the liver disease patients, whose median age was around 73 years. General study outcomes and caveats: Rather than covering full repertoires, the diversity and similarity analyses were limited to the 100 most expanded clones in each population. Overlap of TCR repertoires was especially pronounced between late populations 4 and 5, and partly extended to population 3. Clones dominating late populations 4 and 5 were also found in early populations 1 and 2, which the authors took as evidence for linear differentiation. Clonal frequency was low in the marker-negative population and rose progressively along the proposed pathway, while TCRbeta diversity fell correspondingly.

Before TCRbeta sequencing, fluorescence-activated cell sorting was used to enrich five KLR/GPR56-defined CD4+ populations. To test a linear memory differentiation pathway, the researchers sequenced TCRbeta repertoires from five CD4+ T-cell subsets that were defined by expression of KLRB1, KLRG1, GPR56 and KLRF1. TCR-sequenced cells came from peripheral blood of healthy control individuals, reported as five donors in the TCRbeta analysis figure. Heparinized peripheral blood was collected, and every sample was processed within one hour of being retrieved. To isolate peripheral blood mononuclear cells, blood was diluted 1:2 in PBS and put through Biocoll density gradient centrifugation at room temperature. CD4+ T cells were enriched from freshly isolated PBMCs by magnetic sorting with anti-CD4 MicroBeads before flow sorting. A BD FACSAria II was used to sort CD4+ T cells enriched from PBMCs of healthy donors according to marker expression. Surface staining used anti-KLRB1 clone 191B8, anti-KLRF1 clone 4A4.D10 and anti-KLRG1 clone REA261 antibodies from Miltenyi Biotec.

From the cysteine through the phenylalanine, the CDR3 covers 16 amino acids. Only the protein sequence is given. The germline V gene encodes CDR1 SGDLS and CDR2 YYNGEE. In the absence of a count, this clonotype is rated medium-sized (0.01 to 0.1%) from its frequency. Its cognate antigen has yet to be identified. TCRdb lists the instrument as Illumina HiSeq 2500. To build sequencing libraries, a previously published PCR protocol was used to amplify the recombined TCRbeta locus. In the authors' own workflow: Any read whose average quality score fell below 30 was discarded, and IMSEQ was used to process the reads that remained. Each clonotype was defined by Vbeta gene, Jbeta gene and CDR3 amino acid sequence. To quantify how much the repertoires of different populations overlapped, the Morisita-Horn index was computed on the top 100 expanded clones. Renyi diversity profiles, calculated on the top 100 expanded clones, were used to assess clonal diversity. TCRdb reprocessed the reads, so every CDR3 protein sequence counts as one entry and DNA is not shown. The V and J calls and clone size are TCRdb's, not the authors'. The sample's clone listing holds roughly 980 distinct CDR3 sequences. In total, the top ten clones hold around 28% of the sample.

This clonotype originated in a human donor in good health. Specimen: memory CD4+ T cells from blood. Recombination joined TRBV9 with TRBJ2-3; the D call from TCRdb, TRBD2, cannot be confirmed without DNA. The CDR3 protein: CASSARLARELDTQYF.